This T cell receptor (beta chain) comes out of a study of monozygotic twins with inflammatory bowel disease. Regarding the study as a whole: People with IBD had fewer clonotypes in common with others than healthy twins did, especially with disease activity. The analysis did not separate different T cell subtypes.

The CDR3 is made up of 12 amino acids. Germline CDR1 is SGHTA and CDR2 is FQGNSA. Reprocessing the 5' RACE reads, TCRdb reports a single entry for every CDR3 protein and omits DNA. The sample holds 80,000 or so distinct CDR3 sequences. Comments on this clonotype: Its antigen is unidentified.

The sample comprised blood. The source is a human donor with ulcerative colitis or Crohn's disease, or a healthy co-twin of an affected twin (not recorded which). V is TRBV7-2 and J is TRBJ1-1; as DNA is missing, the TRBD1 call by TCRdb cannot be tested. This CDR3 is CASSTRGVLLFF.